This TCR beta chain was observed in a study of blood T cells in healthy people across ages. There are 15 residues in the CDR3. Trimming took 7 bases from V and 0 from J, leaving 13 bases between them. Germline V gene sequence: CDR1 MNHNY, CDR2 SVGAGI (reference sequence). A J-beta primer mix and a sample-barcoded 5' primer were used in a second PCR of roughly 6 to 12 cycles. TCRdb recomputed calls from the 5' RACE reads with MiXCR, one row per CDR3 protein. Among roughly 1,500,000 distinct CDR3 sequences listed, around 42% were seen once. This clonotype was sampled from a woman between 18 and 30 years old in good health. The sequencing sample was made of blood. This chain uses TRBV6-6 with TRBJ2-1, with TRBD2 as a possible D gene (5 bases). The CDR3, as DNA: TGTGCCAGCACCTCAGCGGCTAGCTCCTACAATGAGCAGTTCTTC. Translation gives CASTSAASSYNEQFF.